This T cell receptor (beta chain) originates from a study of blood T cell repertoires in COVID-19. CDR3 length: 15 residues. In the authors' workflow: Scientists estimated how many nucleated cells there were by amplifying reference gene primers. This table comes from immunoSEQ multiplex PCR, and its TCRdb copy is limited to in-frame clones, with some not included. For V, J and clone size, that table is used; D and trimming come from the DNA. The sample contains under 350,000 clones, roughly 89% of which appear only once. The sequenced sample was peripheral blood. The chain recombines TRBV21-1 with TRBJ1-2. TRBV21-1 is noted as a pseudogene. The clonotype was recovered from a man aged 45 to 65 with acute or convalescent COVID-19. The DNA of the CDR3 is TGTGCCAGCAGCTTCTGCGTGTCCGGGGTGCGAAGCTACACCTTC. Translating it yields CASSFCVSGVRSYTF.